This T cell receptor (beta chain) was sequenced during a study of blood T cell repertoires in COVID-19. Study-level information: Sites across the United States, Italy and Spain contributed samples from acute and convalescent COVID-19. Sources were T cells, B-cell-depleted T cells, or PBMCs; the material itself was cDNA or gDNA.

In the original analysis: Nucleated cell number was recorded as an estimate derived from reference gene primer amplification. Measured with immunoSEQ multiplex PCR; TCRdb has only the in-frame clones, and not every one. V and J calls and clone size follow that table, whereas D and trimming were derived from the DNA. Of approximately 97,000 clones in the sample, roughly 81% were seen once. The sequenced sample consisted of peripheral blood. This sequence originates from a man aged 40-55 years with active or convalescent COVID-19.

CDR3 residues: CAWTLRGIGGNTIYF. The CDR3, as DNA: TGTGCCTGGACCCTTCGAGGGATAGGTGGAAACACCATATATTTT. The V and J genes are TRBV30 and TRBJ1-3; D call uncertain. This CDR3 region has 15 residues. Looked up from germline, CDR1 is GTSNPN and CDR2 is SVGIG (reference sequence). V was clipped by 4 bases and J by 3 bases, with 16 bases between them.